The clone carrying this T cell receptor (beta chain) came up once. The protocol was immunoSEQ multiplex PCR, while the TCRdb copy is restricted to in-frame clones and leaves out a portion. This table holds 1.4 million to 1.5 million clones, roughly 96% found once. The data are from a study of shared clonotypes between healthy human individuals. The germline CDR1 and CDR2 sequences are MDHEN and SYDVKM. The CDR3 spans 12 residues. The ends were cut back, 4 bases at V and 5 bases at J, with 7 bases in the middle. Sequencing used naive CD4+ T cells sorted from blood. As for subset: CD45RA+ positively selected. The V call is TRBV28, the J call TRBJ2-3; D remains ambiguous. The TCR comes from a man aged 30 to 39 in good health. CDR3 residues: CASSWGLDTQYF. Here the CDR3 DNA reads TGTGCCAGCAGTTGGGGTCTAGATACGCAGTATTTT.